This T cell receptor beta chain was found in a study of radiotherapy plus CTLA-4 blockade in lung cancer. Here immunoSEQ multiplex PCR was the method, and the copy in TCRdb shows in-frame clones only, minus some. The table lists fewer than 100,000 clones, 78% of them singletons. J lost 5 bases, V lost 5 bases, and 8 bases had no gene match. CDR1 SGHTA and CDR2 FQGNSA come from the germline V gene. This CDR3 has 14 residues. This specimen consisted of peripheral blood, obtained from a patient treated with radiotherapy plus ipilimumab. V and J are TRBV7-2 and TRBJ1-1; 7 positions match TRBD1. This TCR came from a human donor with non-small cell lung cancer whose response to radiotherapy plus ipilimumab could not be evaluated. Some clones in this sample may be carry-over from other donors' samples. CDR3 amino acids: CASSINTGVTEAFF. The CDR3 DNA sequence: TGTGCCAGCAGCATTAATACAGGGGTGACTGAAGCTTTCTTT.